Presented here are 6 T cell receptor beta chains from one specimen sequenced in a study of molecular identifiers for immune sequencing clone quantification. TCRdb reprocessed the PCR reads via MiXCR and lists one record per CDR3 protein. The repertoire holds 40,000 to 45,000 distinct CDR3 sequences, with over 15% as singletons. The sequenced material came from naive CD8+ T cells from blood, with Jurkat cell RNA spiked in. Subset denoted: FACS-sorted CD8+CD4-CCR7+CD45RA+ naive T cells. These receptors were taken from a human donor in good health. Some libraries in this study had Jurkat cell RNA spiked in.

This clonotype was seen many times. The chain employs TRBV20-1 and TRBJ2-7; TRBD1 matches at 8 bases. This CDR3 is 15 amino acids long. Germline V gene data show CDR1 as DFQATT and CDR2 as SNEGSKA (reference sequence). After removal of 0 bases from V and 1 base from J, the junction contained 5 bases not matched to a gene. The DNA for the CDR3 is TGCAGTGCTAGAGAATGGCAGGGGGCATCCTACGAGCAGTACTTC. Its protein product is CSAREWQGASYEQYF.

To note about this clonotype: Germline and junction disagree at one end, which may indicate a read error. This chain joins TRBV6-2 or TRBV6-3 and TRBJ2-4; D may match TRBD1 or TRBD2 (7 bases each). The CDR3 consists of 12 residues. Germline-derived CDR1 and CDR2 are MNHEY and SVGEGT. The CDR3, as DNA: TGTGCCGGCAGCGGGACAGAAAACATTCAGTACTTC. Its protein product is CAGSGTENIQYF.

This clonotype appeared many times. V and J are TRBV19 and TRBJ2-5; D perhaps matches TRBD1 (6 bases). The CDR3 length is 15 residues. Germline V gene sequence: CDR1 LNHDA, CDR2 SQIVND (reference sequence). V lost 1 base to trimming and J lost 2 bases, with 11 bases between them. CDR3 in DNA: TGTGCCAGTAGTATAGCAGGGGCATCGCAAGAGACCCAGTACTTC. Encoded protein: CASSIAGASQETQYF.

This clonotype showed up many times. V is TRBV6-1 and J is TRBJ2-1; the D call may be TRBD1 or TRBD2 (7 bases each). Trimming left V 8 bases short and J 4 bases short, with 15 bases between. The CDR3 runs 14 residues. CDR1 is MNHNS and CDR2 is SASEGT in the germline V gene. The CDR3 reads CASSGRGGYNEQFF. CDR3 coding DNA: TGTGCCAGCTCAGGCAGGGGGGGGTACAATGAGCAGTTCTTC.

This clonotype has a count of ten or more. The rearrangement joins TRBV6-2 or TRBV6-3 to TRBJ2-3; D is perhaps TRBD2 (5 bases). Trimming shortened V by 0 bases and J by 5 bases, and 12 bases separated the two germline ends. The length of the CDR3 is 15 residues. The germline gives CDR1 MNHEY, CDR2 SVGEGT. CDR3 coding DNA: TGTGCCAGCAGTTACTCGAAAGACTACCAAGATACGCAGTATTTT. Amino acids: CASSYSKDYQDTQYF.

This clonotype showed up just a few times. The chain is built from TRBV14 and TRBJ2-7; D not resolved. V was shortened by 1 base and J by 4 bases, with 14 bases between the two germline ends. The CDR3 extends over 15 amino acids. The germline V gene has CDR1 SGHDN and CDR2 FVKESK. The CDR3 spells CASSQGVEEGYEQYF. The CDR3 DNA follows: TGTGCCAGCAGCCAAGGAGTCGAGGAAGGGTACGAGCAGTACTTC.